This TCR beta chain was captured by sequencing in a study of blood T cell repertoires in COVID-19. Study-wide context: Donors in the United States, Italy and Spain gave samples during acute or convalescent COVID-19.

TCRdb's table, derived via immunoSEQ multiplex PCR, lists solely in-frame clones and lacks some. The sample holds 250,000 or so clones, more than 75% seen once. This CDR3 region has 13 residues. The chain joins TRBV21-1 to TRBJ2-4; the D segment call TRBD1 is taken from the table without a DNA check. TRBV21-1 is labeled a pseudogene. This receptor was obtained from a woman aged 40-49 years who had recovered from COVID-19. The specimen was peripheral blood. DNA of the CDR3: TGTGCCAGCAGCAAAGCCAGGAAAAACATTCAGTACTTC. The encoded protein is CASSKARKNIQYF.